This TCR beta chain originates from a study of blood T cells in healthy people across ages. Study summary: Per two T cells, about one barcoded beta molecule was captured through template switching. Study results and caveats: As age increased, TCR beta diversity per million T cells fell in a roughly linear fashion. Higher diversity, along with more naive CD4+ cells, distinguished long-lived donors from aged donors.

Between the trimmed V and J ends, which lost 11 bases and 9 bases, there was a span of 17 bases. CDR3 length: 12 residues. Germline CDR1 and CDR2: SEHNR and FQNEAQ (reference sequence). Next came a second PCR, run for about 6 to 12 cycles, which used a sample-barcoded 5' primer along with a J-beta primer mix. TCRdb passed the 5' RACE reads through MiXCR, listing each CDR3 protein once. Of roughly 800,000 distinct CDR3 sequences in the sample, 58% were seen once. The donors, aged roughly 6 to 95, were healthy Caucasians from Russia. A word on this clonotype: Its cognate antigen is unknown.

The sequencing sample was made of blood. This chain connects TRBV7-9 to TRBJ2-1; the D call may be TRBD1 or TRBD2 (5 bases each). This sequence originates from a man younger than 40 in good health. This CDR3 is CAGQVGTGEQFF. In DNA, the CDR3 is TGTGCCGGCCAGGTCGGGACCGGTGAGCAGTTCTTC.